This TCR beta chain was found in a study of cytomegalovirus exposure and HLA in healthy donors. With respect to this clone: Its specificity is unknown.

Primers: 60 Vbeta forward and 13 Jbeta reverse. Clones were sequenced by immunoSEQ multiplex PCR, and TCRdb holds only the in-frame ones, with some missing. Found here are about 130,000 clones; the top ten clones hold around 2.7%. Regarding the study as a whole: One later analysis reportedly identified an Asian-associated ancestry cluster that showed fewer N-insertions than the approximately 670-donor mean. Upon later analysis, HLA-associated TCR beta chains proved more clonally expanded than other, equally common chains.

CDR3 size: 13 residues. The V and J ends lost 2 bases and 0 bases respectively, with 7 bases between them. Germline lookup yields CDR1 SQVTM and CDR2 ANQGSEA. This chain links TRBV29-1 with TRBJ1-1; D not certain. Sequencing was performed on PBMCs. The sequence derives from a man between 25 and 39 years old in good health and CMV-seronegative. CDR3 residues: CSVEYRMNTEAFF. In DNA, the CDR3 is TGCAGCGTTGAATACAGAATGAACACTGAAGCTTTCTTT. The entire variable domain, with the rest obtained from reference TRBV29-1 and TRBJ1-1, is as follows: SAVISQKPSRDICQRGTSLTIQCQVDSQVTMMFWYRQQPGQSLTLIATANQGSEATYESGFVIDKFPISRPNLTFSTLTVSNMSPEDSSIYLCSVEYRMNTEAFFGQGTRLTVV.